One sample yielded the 29 T cell receptor beta chains listed below, sequenced in a study of breast tumors, draining lymph nodes, adjacent tissues. TCRdb fed the multiplex PCR reads into MiXCR, producing one record per CDR3 protein. Of 85,000 to 130,000 distinct CDR3 sequences in the sample, around 20% were seen once. Axillary draining lymph nodes of breast cancer patients supplied the node samples. Sequencing input: axillary lymph node tissue. These receptors originate from a female donor with breast cancer. Some clones in this sample may be carry-over from other donors' samples.

This clonotype was seen repeatedly, ten times or more. The rearrangement joins TRBV9 to TRBJ2-7; 9 bases line up with TRBD2. In germline, CDR1 is SGDLS, CDR2 YYNGEE. This CDR3 region has 14 residues. V dropped 0 bases and J dropped 7; count of bases not matched to a gene: 5. This CDR3 is CASSVAAGGVEQYF. The CDR3 DNA sequence: TGTGCCAGCAGCGTAGCGGCGGGAGGGGTTGAGCAGTACTTC. Full variable domain (remainder filled in from reference TRBV9 and TRBJ2-7): DSGVTQTPKHLITATGQRVTLRCSPRSGDLSVYWYQQSLDQGLQFLIQYYNGEERAKGNILERFSAQQFPDLHSELNLSSLELGDSALYFCASSVAAGGVEQYFGPGTRLTVT.

This clonotype was observed at least ten times. V gene TRBV5-1 combines with J gene TRBJ2-7; D is unresolved. Germline V gene lookup returns CDR1 SGHRS and CDR2 YFSETQ. V dropped 0 bases and J dropped 9 bases, with 13 bases sitting between them. The CDR3 consists of 13 residues. CDR3 in amino acids: CASSLGPSSPQYF. The CDR3 nucleotides read TGCGCCAGCAGCTTGGGACCCTCAAGCCCGCAGTACTTC.

This clonotype was recorded a few times. The gene calls are TRBV7-3 and TRBJ1-1, with D possibly TRBD1 on 6 matching bases. The V end was cut by 4 bases, the J end by 1 base, with 7 bases between. The germline CDR1 and CDR2 sequences are SGHTA and FQGTGA. CDR3 length: 13 amino acids. This CDR3 is CASSSDRNTEAFF. The CDR3 DNA reads as TGTGCCAGCAGCTCGGACAGGAACACTGAAGCTTTCTTT.

Ten or more counts support this clonotype. J is TRBJ2-7 and V is TRBV20-1; the match to TRBD1 covers 12 bases. The junction had 6 bases not matched to a gene; V was cut back by 1 base and J by 5 bases. CDR1 is DFQATT, CDR2 SNEGSKA, per germline (reference sequence). The CDR3 contains 15 residues. CDR3 sequence: CSARVLGQGADEQYF. The CDR3 coding sequence is TGCAGTGCTAGAGTACTGGGACAGGGGGCTGACGAGCAGTACTTC.

The table lists this clonotype with many counts. The chain carries TRBV10-3 and TRBJ2-3; 9 positions agree with TRBD2. The CDR3 covers 14 residues. J was trimmed by 3 bases and V by 6 bases; bases with no gene match: 4. Germline V CDR1 and CDR2: ENHRY, SYGVKD. CDR3 DNA: TGTGCCATCAGACTAGCGGGCCGAACAGATACGCAGTATTTT. Translated, it gives CAIRLAGRTDTQYF.

Only a few counts were recorded for this clonotype. The chain employs TRBV30 and TRBJ1-5; TRBD1 might be the D (6 bases). Germline values: CDR1 GTSNPN, CDR2 SVGIG (reference sequence). V lost 3 bases and J lost 6, with 12 bases in between. The CDR3 spans 13 residues. The CDR3 loop is CAWSGGRTQPQHF. Written as DNA, the CDR3 is TGTGCCTGGAGCGGGGGCCGGACTCAGCCCCAGCATTTT.

CDR3 in amino acids: CASSIGPTPLHF. The CDR3 DNA reads as TGTGCCAGTAGTATAGGGCCCACACCCCTCCACTTT. The chain recombines TRBV19 with TRBJ1-6, with D unresolved. This CDR3 is built from 12 residues. V was cut by 1 base and J by 11 bases, with 6 bases left in between. The germline V gene encodes CDR1 LNHDA and CDR2 SQIVND (reference sequence).

To note about this clonotype: This sequence may be a read error, since a much larger clone differs from it by one base. CDR3 coding DNA: TGTGCCAGCCTCCCCGACGGAGGGAATCAGCCCCAGCATTTT. It specifies CASLPDGGNQPQHF. This sequence joins TRBV2 and TRBJ1-5, with no clear D. CDR3 length equals 14 residues. V lost 8 bases to trimming and J lost 4 bases, with 15 bases between them. Looked up from germline, CDR1 is SNHLY and CDR2 is FYNNEI.

The rearrangement joins TRBV5-5 to TRBJ1-4; D unresolved. With 0 bases removed from V and 7 bases from J, the gap between germline ends came to 13 bases. Germline CDR1 reads SGHKS; CDR2 reads YYEKEE (reference sequence). The CDR3 is made up of 15 amino acids. The chain's CDR3 is CASSLGALSAEKLFF. For the CDR3, the DNA is TGTGCCAGCAGCTTGGGGGCTCTAAGTGCTGAAAAACTGTTTTTT.

This clonotype was picked up many times. For the CDR3, the DNA is TGTGCCACCACGTGGGAGGGTACATCCAATGAGCAGTTCTTC. Protein sequence: CATTWEGTSNEQFF. The V and J genes are TRBV2 and TRBJ2-1, with TRBD2 identical over 7 bases. The ends lost 10 bases at V and 6 bases at J; junction bases unmatched: 12. The CDR3 has 14 amino acids. The germline V gene has CDR1 SNHLY and CDR2 FYNNEI.

As regards this clonotype: A read error may account for a junction end that differs from germline. DNA for the CDR3: TGCGCCAGCAGCTTGGGACTCAGGGCAACTAATGAAAGACTGTTTTTT. Translating gives CASSLGLRATNERLFF. This chain joins TRBV5-1 and TRBJ1-4, with TRBD1 as a possible D gene (5 bases). Per germline, CDR1 SGHRS and CDR2 YFSETQ. The CDR3 covers 16 residues.

With respect to this clonotype: This could be a read error, since a much larger clone is one nucleotide away. This chain connects TRBV7-9 to TRBJ2-1, with 7 bases fitting TRBD1. The CDR3 runs 16 residues. Germline V CDR1 and CDR2: SEHNR, FQNEAQ (reference sequence). DNA for the CDR3: TGTGCCAGCAGCTTATTCAGGGGGAGCTCCTACGATGAGCAGTTCTTC. Protein: CASSLFRGSSYDEQFF.

This clonotype was counted at least ten times. The V call is TRBV25-1, the J call TRBJ2-3; 9 nucleotides align to TRBD1. Germline V CDR1 and CDR2: MGHDK, SYGVNS. The J segment lost 5 bases and the V segment lost 3 bases, leaving 6 bases of the junction unmatched. This CDR3 has 15 residues. The CDR3 spells CASSEKGDRVDTQYF. The CDR3 nucleotides read TGTGCCAGCAGTGAGAAAGGGGACAGGGTAGATACGCAGTATTTT.

This clonotype was counted many times. V usage is TRBV7-9 and J usage is TRBJ2-1, with D perhaps assigned TRBD1 or TRBD2 (5 bases each). The CDR3 is made up of 12 amino acids. The ends were cut back, 3 bases at V and 9 bases at J, with 9 bases in the middle. CDR1 and CDR2 from the germline V gene are SEHNR and FQNEAQ (reference sequence). The CDR3 nucleotides are TGTGCCAGCAGCTTCGAGGGGAGTGAGCAGTTCTTC. This translates into CASSFEGSEQFF.

The chain carries TRBV4-3 and TRBJ1-5; D uncertain. Trimming took off 4 bases at V and 8 bases at J, with 12 bases between the two ends. There are 13 residues in the CDR3. Germline lookup yields CDR1 LGHNA and CDR2 YSLEER. The DNA for the CDR3 is TGCGCCAGCAGCCGGCATCTGAGAGAGCCCCAGCATTTT. Protein: CASSRHLREPQHF.

On this clonotype itself: A much larger clone is a single base away; this may be a read error. The V and J genes are TRBV7-8 and TRBJ2-1; D may be TRBD1 (6 bases). CDR1 and CDR2 from the germline V gene are SGHVS and FQNEAQ. This CDR3 contains 15 residues. This chain's CDR3 is CASSLETRGYNGQFF. CDR3 coding DNA: TGTGCCAGCAGCTTAGAAACAAGGGGGTACAATGGGCAGTTCTTC.

This clonotype has ten or more counts. V is TRBV7-9 and J is TRBJ2-6, with D possibly matching TRBD1 (6 bases). Germline V gene data show CDR1 as SEHNR and CDR2 as FQNEAQ (reference sequence). This CDR3 spans 17 amino acids. The ends were cut back, 4 bases at V and 0 bases at J, with 13 bases in the middle. The CDR3 region has the DNA TGTGCCAGCAGCTCACCGACAGGCCACTCTGGGGCCAACGTCCTGACTTTC. It translates to CASSSPTGHSGANVLTF.

This clonotype has a count of ten or more. The V gene is TRBV4-1, the J gene TRBJ1-2, with a tentative D call TRBD1 (5 bases). Germline values: CDR1 MGHRA, CDR2 YSYEKL. CDR3 size: 14 residues. Trimming shortened V by 1 base and J by 4 bases, and 10 bases separated the two germline ends. The CDR3 sequence is CASSQASRGYGYTF. The DNA of the CDR3 is TGCGCCAGCAGCCAAGCTTCGAGGGGCTATGGCTACACCTTC.

This clonotype was seen ten or more times. V usage is TRBV6-2 or TRBV6-3 and J usage is TRBJ1-5; D not certain. This CDR3 is 11 amino acids long. The germline CDR1 and CDR2 sequences are MNHEY and SVGEGT. The V end was cut by 7 bases, the J end by 11 bases, with 12 bases between. The CDR3 DNA sequence: TGTGCCAGCACCCAAAGTGGGGCCCAGCATTTT. Protein product: CASTQSGAQHF.

This clonotype showed up many times. The chain combines TRBV20-1 with TRBJ1-2, with D possibly TRBD1 on 5 matching bases. The CDR3 loop spans 15 amino acids. Trimming removed 3 bases at V and 2 bases at J, with 16 bases between. Germline CDR1 DFQATT, CDR2 SNEGSKA (reference sequence). CDR3 DNA sequence: TGCAGTGCTAGTCGGCGCCGGGGGGAAAACTATGGCTACACCTTC. It is translated as CSASRRRGENYGYTF.

The rearrangement joins TRBV6-6 to TRBJ1-5; D is undetermined. Germline lookup yields CDR1 MNHNY and CDR2 SVGAGI (reference sequence). The V gene lost 2 bases and the J gene lost 3 bases, with 5 bases spanning the gap. This CDR3 is built from 13 residues. The CDR3 loop reads CASSYGPNQPQHF. As DNA, the CDR3 is TGTGCCAGCAGTTACGGGCCCAATCAGCCCCAGCATTTT.

The chain joins TRBV7-2 to TRBJ1-2, with 7 bases aligning to TRBD1. Germline CDR1 SGHTA, CDR2 FQGNSA. The junction had 4 bases not matched to a gene; V was cut back by 1 base and J by 5 bases. The CDR3 consists of 14 residues. CDR3 residues: CASSLGGTAYGYTF. Here the CDR3 DNA reads TGTGCCAGCAGCTTAGGTGGGACAGCTTATGGCTACACCTTC.

This clonotype was observed a handful of times. This chain uses TRBV28 with TRBJ2-3, with unresolved D. CDR3 length equals 13 residues. Trimming took off 5 bases at V and 0 bases at J, with 6 bases between the two ends. Germline-derived CDR1 and CDR2 are MDHEN and SYDVKM. CDR3 residues: CASSVTSTDTQYF. The DNA of the CDR3 is TGTGCCAGCAGTGTGACTAGCACAGATACGCAGTATTTT. The entire variable domain, with the rest obtained from reference TRBV28 and TRBJ2-3, is as follows: DVKVTQSSRYLVKRTGEKVFLECVQDMDHENMFWYRQDPGLGLRLIYFSYDVKMKEKGDIPEGYSVSREKKERFSLILESASTNQTSMYLCASSVTSTDTQYFGPGTRLTVL.

Many counts were recorded for this clonotype. The chain has TRBV7-8 and TRBJ2-7; 13 bases are a match to TRBD2. Germline values: CDR1 SGHVS, CDR2 FQNEAQ. The J segment lost 1 base and the V segment lost 5 bases, leaving 8 bases of the junction unmatched. The CDR3 contains 17 residues. The CDR3 region has the DNA TGTGCCAGCAGCCTGGCCAGGACTAGCGGGGGTTCCTACGAGCAGTACTTC. Translation: CASSLARTSGGSYEQYF.

This clonotype showed up many times. The rearrangement uses TRBV5-1 and TRBJ2-5; TRBD1 might be the D (6 bases). CDR3 size: 15 residues. Trimming shortened V by 0 bases and J by 4 bases, and 13 bases separated the two germline ends. In germline, CDR1 is SGHRS, CDR2 YFSETQ. As DNA, the CDR3 is TGCGCCAGCAGCTTGGGATCAGGACAGCGAGAGACCCAGTACTTC. Residues: CASSLGSGQRETQYF.

This clonotype was seen at least ten times. V is TRBV7-9 and J is TRBJ2-3, with 10 bases fitting TRBD2. Germline CDR1 SEHNR, CDR2 FQNEAQ (reference sequence). V lost 8 bases and J lost 1; bases outside the gene matches: 0. The CDR3 runs to 13 residues. CDR3 sequence: CASGLAGTDTQYF. In nucleotides, the CDR3 is TGTGCCAGCGGACTAGCGGGCACAGATACGCAGTATTTT.

The chain links TRBV9 to TRBJ2-7, with 10 bases lining up with TRBD2. Germline V gene sequence: CDR1 SGDLS, CDR2 YYNGEE. The CDR3 runs 12 residues. V was pared by 3 bases and J by 6 bases, with 0 bases of the junction left unmatched. CDR3 in DNA: TGTGCCAGCAGCGGGACTAGCGGCGAGCAGTACTTC. It yields the protein CASSGTSGEQYF.

This clonotype was counted ten times or more. This sequence joins TRBV7-9 and TRBJ1-2, with TRBD1 matching 7 bases. The V gene end was trimmed by 10 bases and the J gene end by 7 bases; junction bases not matched to a gene: 15. Germline CDR1 reads SEHNR; CDR2 reads FQNEAQ (reference sequence). The CDR3 extends over 14 amino acids. The CDR3 is CATKGGGGPIGYTF. Written as DNA, the CDR3 is TGTGCCACCAAAGGGGGAGGGGGCCCTATTGGCTACACCTTC.

With respect to this clonotype: This clone may be a read error of a much larger clone one base away. The J gene is TRBJ2-2, the V gene TRBV4-1; D may be TRBD2 (6 bases). The CDR3 is 16 amino acids. Germline V gives CDR1 MGHRA, CDR2 YSYEKL. CDR3 sequence (DNA): TGCGCCAGCAGCCAAGAGGCACACCACTCCACCGGGGGGCTGTTTTTT. Its protein product is CASSQEAHHSTGGLFF.